The next 11 T cell receptor beta chains were all read from a single sample in a study of blood T cell repertoires in COVID-19. Repertoires were generated with immunoSEQ multiplex PCR, while TCRdb's copy carries only in-frame clones and drops some. The table shows a few hundred thousand clones, with about 80% occurring only once. The sample comprised peripheral blood. Receptor source: an older man with acute or convalescent COVID-19.

V usage is TRBV5-6 and J usage is TRBJ2-7; D unresolved. V lost 5 bases and J 3 bases, leaving 9 bases between the germline ends. Germline V gene lookup returns CDR1 SGHDT and CDR2 YYEEEE. This CDR3 is 12 amino acids long. CDR3 amino acids: CASSYYYYEQYF. The DNA of the CDR3 is TGTGCCAGCAGTTATTACTACTACGAGCAGTACTTC.

This chain links TRBV5-1 with TRBJ1-5; D possibly corresponds to TRBD1 (5 bases). Germline assignment: CDR1 SGHRS and CDR2 YFSETQ. There are 16 residues in the CDR3. Trimming shortened V by 0 bases and J by 2 bases, and 12 bases separated the two germline ends. The chain's CDR3 is CASSLEGIGGNQPQHF. CDR3 in DNA: TGCGCCAGCAGCTTGGAGGGGATAGGAGGCAATCAGCCCCAGCATTTT. Using reference TRBV5-1 and TRBJ1-5 for the parts outside the CDR3, the full variable domain is KAGVTQTPRYLIKTRGQQVTLSCSPISGHRSVSWYQQTPGQGLQFLFEYFSETQRNKGNFPGRFSGRQFSNSRSEMNVSTLELGDSALYLCASSLEGIGGNQPQHFGDGTRLSIL.

The V call is TRBV5-6, the J call TRBJ1-6, with D possibly being TRBD1 (5 bases). From germline, CDR1 is SGHDT and CDR2 YYEEEE. The ends were cut back, 0 bases at V and 7 bases at J, with 14 bases in the middle. This CDR3 has 16 amino acids. The CDR3 protein is CASSLGQWAKNSPLHF. The CDR3 coding sequence is TGTGCCAGCAGCTTGGGACAGTGGGCTAAGAATTCACCCCTCCACTTT.

The chain recombines TRBV29-1 with TRBJ1-1; D is perhaps TRBD1 (5 bases). The germline V and J ends were trimmed by 0 bases and 11 bases, with 16 bases remaining between them. This CDR3 contains 13 residues. Germline CDR1 is SQVTM and CDR2 is ANQGSEA. CDR3 protein: CSVEDQAGTGAFF. The CDR3 bases are TGCAGCGTTGAAGATCAGGCAGGGACTGGCGCTTTCTTT.

The DNA for the CDR3 is TGTGCCAGCAGCTTACAGACACAGGGGCTAGGGTCACCCCTCCACTTT. It yields the protein CASSLQTQGLGSPLHF. The rearrangement joins TRBV7-2 to TRBJ1-6, with 7 bases lining up with TRBD1. The CDR3 is made up of 16 amino acids. Germline values: CDR1 SGHTA, CDR2 FQGNSA. Germline trimming cut 2 bases from V and 10 bases from J; bases unmatched to any gene: 11.

This clone appeared a single time. This chain joins TRBV27 and TRBJ2-7, with D perhaps TRBD1 (6 bases). Trimming removed 4 bases from V and 1 base from J, with 8 bases in between. Per the germline V gene, CDR1 is MNHEY and CDR2 is SMNVEV (reference sequence). This CDR3 spans 13 amino acids. The CDR3 bases are TGTGCCAGCAGTTCCGGACAGTCCTACGAGCAGTACTTC. Amino acid sequence: CASSSGQSYEQYF.

The chain links TRBV7-3 to TRBJ2-2; tentative D call: TRBD2 (5 bases). The germline gives CDR1 SGHTA, CDR2 FQGTGA. The CDR3 consists of 17 residues. The germline V and J ends were trimmed by 1 base and 4 bases, with 16 bases remaining between them. The CDR3 DNA sequence: TGTGCCAGCAGCTTAATGCAAACGGGATTCGGCACCGGGGAGCTGTTTTTT. This encodes CASSLMQTGFGTGELFF.

The CDR3 sequence: CASSVWGVPSDEQYF. The CDR3 DNA reads TGTGCCAGCAGCGTATGGGGGGTACCTAGTGACGAGCAGTACTTC. The rearrangement joins TRBV9 to TRBJ2-7; D perhaps matches TRBD2 (6 bases). V lost 1 base to trimming and J lost 5 bases, with 16 bases between them. Per germline, CDR1 SGDLS and CDR2 YYNGEE. This CDR3 is built from 15 residues.

This chain uses TRBV14 with TRBJ1-2; TRBD1 matches at 8 bases. Trimming removed 4 bases from V and 8 bases from J; junction bases left unmatched: 9. The CDR3 runs to 14 residues. CDR1 SGHDN and CDR2 FVKESK come from the germline V gene. The CDR3 region is CASSRRQGRRGYTF. In DNA form, the CDR3 reads TGTGCCAGCAGCCGAAGACAGGGGAGACGAGGCTACACCTTC. Based on the CDR3 plus reference TRBV14 and TRBJ1-2, the full variable domain is EAGVTQFPSHSVIEKGQTVTLRCDPISGHDNLYWYRRVMGKEIKFLLHFVKESKQDESGMPNNRFLAERTGGTYSTLKVQPAELEDSGVYFCASSRRQGRRGYTFGSGTRLTVV.

The V call is TRBV11-2, the J call TRBJ1-1; a weak D match, TRBD1 (5 bases). CDR3 length: 15 residues. Germline loops: CDR1 SGHAT, CDR2 FQNNGV. V gave up 5 bases and J gave up 3 bases, with 16 bases separating them. Written as DNA, the CDR3 is TGTGCCAGCAGCCCCGGGGGTGGGGGATACACTGAAGCTTTCTTT. Translating it yields CASSPGGGGYTEAFF.

The chain combines TRBV9 with TRBJ1-2, with D hard to call. The CDR3 loop spans 14 amino acids. V shed 0 bases and J shed 7 bases, with 13 bases lying between them. Germline assignment: CDR1 SGDLS and CDR2 YYNGEE. CDR3 protein: CASSVVRLTGGYTF. For the CDR3, the DNA is TGTGCCAGCAGCGTAGTAAGGCTAACGGGTGGCTACACCTTC.